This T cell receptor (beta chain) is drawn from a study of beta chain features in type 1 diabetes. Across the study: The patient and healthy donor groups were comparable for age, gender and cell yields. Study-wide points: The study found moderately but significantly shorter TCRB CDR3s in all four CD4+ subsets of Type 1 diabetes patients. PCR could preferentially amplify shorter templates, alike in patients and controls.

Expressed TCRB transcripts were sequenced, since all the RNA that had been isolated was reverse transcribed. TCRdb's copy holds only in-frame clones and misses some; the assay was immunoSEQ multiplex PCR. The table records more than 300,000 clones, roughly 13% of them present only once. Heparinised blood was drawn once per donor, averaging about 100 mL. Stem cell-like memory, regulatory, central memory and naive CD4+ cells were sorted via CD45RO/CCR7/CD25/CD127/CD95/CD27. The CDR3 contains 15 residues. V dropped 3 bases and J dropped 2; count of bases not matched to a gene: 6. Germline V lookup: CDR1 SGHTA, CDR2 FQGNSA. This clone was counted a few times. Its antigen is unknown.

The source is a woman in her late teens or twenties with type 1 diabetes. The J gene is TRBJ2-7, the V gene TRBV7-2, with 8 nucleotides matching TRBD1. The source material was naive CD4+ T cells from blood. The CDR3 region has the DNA TGTGCCAGCAGCTTGGGCAGGGGGCGCCCCTACGAGCAGTACTTC. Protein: CASSLGRGRPYEQYF.